This TCR beta chain was found in a study of shared clonotypes between healthy human individuals. In germline, CDR1 is SEHNR, CDR2 FQNEAQ (reference sequence). The CDR3 contains 16 residues. V shed 1 base and J shed 9 bases, with 19 bases lying between them. Naive CD8 cells lacked CD45RO and underwent positive selection for CCR7, leaving out terminally differentiated effector memory CD45RA+ cells. Using immunoSEQ multiplex PCR, the repertoire was profiled, and TCRdb retains in-frame clones only, with some absent. Among hundreds of thousands of clones listed, 92% were seen once. The sequenced sample was naive CD8+ T cells sorted from blood. This TCR derives from a man aged 25-40 years in good health. The genes are TRBV7-9 and TRBJ2-1; D remains unclear. CDR3 residues: CASSLETNRLLGEQFF. CDR3 DNA: TGTGCCAGCAGCTTAGAAACTAACCGATTACTCGGTGAGCAGTTCTTC.